The T cell receptor beta chain described here comes from a study of cytotoxic CD8 clonotypes in ibrutinib-treated CLL. The CDR3 runs to 14 residues. With 5 bases removed from V and 1 base from J, the gap between germline ends came to 11 bases. Germline V gene lookup returns CDR1 SGHTA and CDR2 FQGNSA. Assay: immunoSEQ multiplex PCR; the TCRdb copy retains only in-frame clones and omits some. The sample carries some 130,000 clones, about 76% recorded once. The chain combines TRBV7-2 with TRBJ1-1, with a possible D match to TRBD1 (5 bases). The sequence was obtained from a human donor with chronic lymphocytic leukemia. Here the sequenced sample was PBMCs, taken after 24 months of ibrutinib treatment. CDR3 sequence reads: CASSPGHANTEAFF. CDR3 nucleotides: TGTGCCAGCAGCCCCGGACACGCGAACACTGAAGCTTTCTTT.